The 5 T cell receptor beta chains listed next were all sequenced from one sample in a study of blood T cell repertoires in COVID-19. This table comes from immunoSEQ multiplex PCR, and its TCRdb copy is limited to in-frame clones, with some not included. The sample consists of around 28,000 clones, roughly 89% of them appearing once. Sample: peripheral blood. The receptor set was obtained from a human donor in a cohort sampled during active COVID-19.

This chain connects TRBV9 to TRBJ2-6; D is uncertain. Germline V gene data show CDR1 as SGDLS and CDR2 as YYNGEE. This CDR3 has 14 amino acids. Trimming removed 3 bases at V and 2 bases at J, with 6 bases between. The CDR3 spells CASSAPAGANVLTF. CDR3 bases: TGTGCCAGCAGCGCCCCCGCTGGGGCCAACGTCCTGACTTTC.

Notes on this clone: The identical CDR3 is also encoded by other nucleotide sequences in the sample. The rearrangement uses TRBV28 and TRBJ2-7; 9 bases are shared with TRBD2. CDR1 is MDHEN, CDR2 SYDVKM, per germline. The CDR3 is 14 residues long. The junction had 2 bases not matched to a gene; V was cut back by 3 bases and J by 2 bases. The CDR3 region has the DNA TGTGCCAGCAGTTTGGCGGGAGGGCCCTACGAGCAGTACTTC. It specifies CASSLAGGPYEQYF.

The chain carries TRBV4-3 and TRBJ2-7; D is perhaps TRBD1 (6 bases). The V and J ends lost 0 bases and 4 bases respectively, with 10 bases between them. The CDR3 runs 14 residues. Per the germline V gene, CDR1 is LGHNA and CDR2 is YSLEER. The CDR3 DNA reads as TGCGCCAGCAGCCAAGATTACAGGGCTTACGAGCAGTACTTC. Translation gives CASSQDYRAYEQYF.

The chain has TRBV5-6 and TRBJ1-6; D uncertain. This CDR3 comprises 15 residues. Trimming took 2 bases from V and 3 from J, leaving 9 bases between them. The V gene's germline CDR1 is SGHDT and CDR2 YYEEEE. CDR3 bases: TGTGCCAGCAGCTTTTTCAGTATCTATAATTCACCCCTCCACTTT. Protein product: CASSFFSIYNSPLHF.

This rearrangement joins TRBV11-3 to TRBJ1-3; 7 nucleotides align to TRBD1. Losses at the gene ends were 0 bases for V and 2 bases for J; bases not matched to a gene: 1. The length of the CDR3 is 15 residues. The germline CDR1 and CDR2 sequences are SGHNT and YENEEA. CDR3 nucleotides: TGTGCCAGCAGCTTAGAAGGGACAGCTGGAAACACCATATATTTT. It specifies CASSLEGTAGNTIYF. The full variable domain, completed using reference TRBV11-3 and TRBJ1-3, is EAGVVQSPRYKIIEKKQPVAFWCNPISGHNTLYWYLQNLGQGPELLIRYENEEAVDDSQLPKDRFSAERLKGVDSTLKIQPAELGDSAVYLCASSLEGTAGNTIYFGEGSWLTVV.